This T cell receptor (beta chain) emerged from a study of blood T cell repertoires in COVID-19. Study overall: Both acute and convalescent COVID-19 samples were obtained from the United States, Italy and Spain. T cells, B-cell-depleted T cells, or PBMCs provided the cDNA or gDNA that served as material.

V dropped 1 base and J dropped 5; count of bases not matched to a gene: 8. CDR1 SGHVS and CDR2 FNYEAQ come from the germline V gene. The CDR3 length is 16 residues. How the authors handled the data: Researchers report that nucleated cell counts were estimated from reference gene primer amplification. The assay was immunoSEQ multiplex PCR, and TCRdb's table has in-frame clones only and misses some. The V and J calls and clone size come from that table; D and trimming were worked out from the DNA. Of 100,000 to 140,000 clones listed, 88% are singletons. This chain connects TRBV7-6 to TRBJ2-5; TRBD1 matches at 9 bases. The TCR sequence derives from a man between 50 and 59 years old with active or convalescent COVID-19. The sequencing input was peripheral blood. The CDR3 DNA reads as TGTGCCAGCAGCTTAGGACAGGGGGTCGGCTGGGAGACCCAGTACTTC. Amino acids: CASSLGQGVGWETQYF.